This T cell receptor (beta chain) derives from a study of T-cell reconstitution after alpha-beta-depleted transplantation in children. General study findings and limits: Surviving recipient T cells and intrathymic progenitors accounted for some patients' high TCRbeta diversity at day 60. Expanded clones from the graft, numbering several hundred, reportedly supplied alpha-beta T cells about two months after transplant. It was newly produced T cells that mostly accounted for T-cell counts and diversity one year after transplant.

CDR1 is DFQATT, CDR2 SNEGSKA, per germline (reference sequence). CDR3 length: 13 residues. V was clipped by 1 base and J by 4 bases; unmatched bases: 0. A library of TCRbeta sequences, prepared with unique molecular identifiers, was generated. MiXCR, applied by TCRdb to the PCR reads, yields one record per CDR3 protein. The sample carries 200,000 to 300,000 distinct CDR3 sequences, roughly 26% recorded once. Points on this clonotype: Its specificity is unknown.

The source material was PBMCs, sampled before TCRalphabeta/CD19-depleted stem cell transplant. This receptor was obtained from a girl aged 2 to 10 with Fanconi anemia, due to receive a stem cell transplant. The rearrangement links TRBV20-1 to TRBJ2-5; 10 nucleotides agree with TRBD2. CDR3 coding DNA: TGCAGTGCTAGAGGGACTAGCGGAGAGACCCAGTACTTC. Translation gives CSARGTSGETQYF.